This TCR beta chain was sequenced in a study of cytomegalovirus exposure and HLA in healthy donors. Of note for this clone: The target antigen is unknown.

This PCR relied on a set of 60 Vbeta primers and 13 Jbeta primers. TCRdb keeps only in-frame clones here, not all; method: immunoSEQ multiplex PCR. The data contain around 210,000 clones, roughly 80% of them seen just once; the ten biggest clones take up under 3%. This CDR3 has 12 residues. Germline lookup yields CDR1 MGHDK and CDR2 SYGVNS. The ends were cut back, 4 bases at V and 8 bases at J, with 11 bases in the middle. General observations from the study: With further analysis later on, most CMV-associated TCR beta chains appeared HLA-restricted.

The TCR sequence derives from a woman between 25 and 40 years old in good health and CMV-seronegative. Sequenced sample: PBMCs. The V call is TRBV25-1, the J call TRBJ1-2, with D possibly TRBD1 on 5 matching bases. The CDR3: CASSASGGGYTF. CDR3 sequence (DNA): TGTGCCAGCAGTGCGTCCGGGGGGGGCTACACCTTC.